The subject of this entry is one TCR beta chain. This specimen comes from a study of shared clonotypes between healthy human individuals. The CDR3 totals 16 residues. Trimming stripped 0 bases from V and 3 bases from J, with 13 bases between. Germline values: CDR1 MNHEY, CDR2 SVGAGI. Sorted-subset replicate PCRs used about 200 ng of genomic DNA. This amount corresponded to approximately 30,000 T cell genomes. Some clones are missing from TCRdb's copy, which holds only in-frame ones; the method was immunoSEQ multiplex PCR. This table holds millions of clones, over 85% found once. This clonotype originated in a man younger than 35 in good health. Some clones in this sample may be carry-over from other donors' samples. The rearrangement uses TRBV6-5 and TRBJ2-3, with D perhaps given as TRBD1 or TRBD2 (5 bases each). Input material: naive CD4+ T cells from PBMCs. Subset described: CD45RA+ positively selected. The CDR3 coding sequence is TGTGCCAGCAGTTACTCCCAACGGGGCGGGACAGATACGCAGTATTTT. Translated, it gives CASSYSQRGGTDTQYF.